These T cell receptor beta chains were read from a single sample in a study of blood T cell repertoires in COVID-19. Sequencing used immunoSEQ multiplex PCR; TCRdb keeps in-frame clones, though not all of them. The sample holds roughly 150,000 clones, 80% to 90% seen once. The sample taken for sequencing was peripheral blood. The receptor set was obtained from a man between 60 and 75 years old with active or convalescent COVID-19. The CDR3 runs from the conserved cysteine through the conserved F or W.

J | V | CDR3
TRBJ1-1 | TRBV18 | CASSGGGNTEAFF
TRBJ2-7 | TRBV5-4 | CASSLGGANEQYF
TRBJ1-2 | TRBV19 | CASSIGRAANYGYTF
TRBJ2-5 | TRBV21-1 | CASSKETEQETQYF
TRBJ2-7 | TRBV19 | CASRAGTGNSYEQYF
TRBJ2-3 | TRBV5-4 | CASSPRGLAGGPDTQYF
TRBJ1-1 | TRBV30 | CAWTTGGTEAFF
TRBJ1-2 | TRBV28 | CASSPRSGGYTF
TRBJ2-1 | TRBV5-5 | CASSPYAAGDYNEQFF
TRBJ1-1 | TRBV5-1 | CASSLDRGANTEAFF
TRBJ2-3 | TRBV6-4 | CASSQGLAVTDTQYF
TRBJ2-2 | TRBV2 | CASSPRAGYTGELFF
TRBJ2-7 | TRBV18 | CASSRTGHEQYF
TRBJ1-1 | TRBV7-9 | CASSPLGGTEAFF
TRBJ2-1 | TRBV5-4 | CASTPSAENSYNEQFF
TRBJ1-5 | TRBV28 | CASSLGGVTSNQPQHF
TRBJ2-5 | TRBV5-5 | CASSFNGGRETQYF
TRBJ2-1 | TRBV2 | CASRLAGGMDEQFF